The 13 T cell receptor beta chains below all came from one sample that was sequenced in a study of T cells after somatic rescue of genetic block. Sequencing used immunoSEQ multiplex PCR; TCRdb keeps in-frame clones, though not all of them. The sample includes over 55,000 clones, about 90% seen only once; the top ten take approximately 3%. Sequencing was carried out using peripheral blood mononuclear cells (PBMCs). These receptors came from a middle-aged man.

The chain links TRBV7-3 to TRBJ2-7; D not resolved. Germline-derived CDR1 and CDR2 are SGHTA and FQGTGA. V lost 2 bases and J 11 bases, leaving 4 bases between the germline ends. The CDR3 consists of 9 residues. The CDR3: CASSLRKYF. The CDR3 coding sequence is TGTGCCAGCAGCTTACGTAAGTACTTC.

The rearrangement links TRBV6-6 to TRBJ2-1; TRBD1 aligns across 10 bases. Germline CDR1 is MNHNY and CDR2 is SVGAGI (reference sequence). V trimming: 4 bases; J trimming: 6 bases; junction bases outside the gene matches: 6. CDR3 size: 15 residues. CDR3 residues: CASSWRTGGGNEQFF. The CDR3 DNA reads TGTGCCAGCAGTTGGCGGACAGGGGGGGGCAATGAGCAGTTCTTC.

The genes are TRBV2 and TRBJ1-2, with 8 positions matching TRBD1. V trimming: 7 bases; J trimming: 9 bases; junction bases outside the gene matches: 7. The CDR3 runs to 12 residues. Germline CDR1 is SNHLY and CDR2 is FYNNEI. The CDR3 DNA follows: TGTGCCAGCATAAGGACAGGGTTGAGCTACACCTTC. This gives the protein CASIRTGLSYTF.

The chain is built from TRBV7-8 and TRBJ2-3; the match to TRBD1 covers 7 bases. Germline V CDR1 and CDR2: SGHVS, FQNEAQ. V shed 5 bases and J 1 base; nucleotides not matched to a gene: 6. This CDR3 contains 15 residues. This chain's CDR3 is CASSARDSRTDTQYF. The CDR3 DNA is TGTGCCAGCAGCGCCCGGGACAGCCGCACAGATACGCAGTATTTT.

V usage is TRBV28 and J usage is TRBJ1-3, with 7 positions matching TRBD1. Germline assignment: CDR1 MDHEN and CDR2 SYDVKM. With 5 bases clipped from V and 5 bases from J, the junction kept 3 bases outside the gene matches. The CDR3 is made up of 13 amino acids. This CDR3 reads CASSLQGRNTIYF. CDR3 in DNA: TGTGCCAGCAGTCTACAGGGGCGAAACACCATATATTTT.

The V call is TRBV5-4, the J call TRBJ2-2; 11 bases line up with TRBD1. The CDR3 has 15 amino acids. Germline V gene data show CDR1 as SGHNT and CDR2 as YYREEE (reference sequence). V was pared by 4 bases and J by 6 bases, with 5 bases of the junction left unmatched. In nucleotides, the CDR3 is TGTGCCAGCAGCGCGGACAGGGGGCGGTCCGGGGAGCTGTTTTTT. As protein: CASSADRGRSGELFF.

The chain has TRBV5-1 and TRBJ2-1; D may match TRBD1 or TRBD2 (6 bases each). Looked up from germline, CDR1 is SGHRS and CDR2 is YFSETQ. Between the trimmed V and J ends, which lost 0 bases and 2 bases, there was a span of 12 bases. The CDR3 extends over 16 amino acids. In nucleotides, the CDR3 is TGCGCCAGCAGCTTGGCCGGGGGCTCTACCTACAATGAGCAGTTCTTC. Translating gives CASSLAGGSTYNEQFF.

The chain links TRBV7-2 to TRBJ2-7; 9 bases match TRBD1. Germline CDR1 reads SGHTA; CDR2 reads FQGNSA. This CDR3 contains 17 residues. The V segment lost 4 bases and the J segment 2 bases; nucleotides outside the gene matches: 12. The CDR3 loop reads CASSSYNPGQGPYEQYF. CDR3 nucleotide sequence: TGTGCCAGCAGCTCCTACAACCCGGGACAGGGACCCTACGAGCAGTACTTC.

The CDR3 nucleotides read TGTGCCAGCAGTTTCGCCGGACTAGCGTCTTACAATGAGCAGTTCTTC. Translated, it gives CASSFAGLASYNEQFF. This rearrangement joins TRBV27 to TRBJ2-1, with 9 bases identical to TRBD2. CDR1 and CDR2 from the germline V gene are MNHEY and SMNVEV (reference sequence). Trimming took 3 bases from V and 4 from J; bases not matched to a gene: 7. There are 16 residues in the CDR3.

The rearrangement uses TRBV10-3 and TRBJ1-2, with 11 positions matching TRBD1. Per the germline V gene, CDR1 is ENHRY and CDR2 is SYGVKD. This CDR3 is built from 15 residues. The V segment lost 8 bases and the J segment 8 bases; nucleotides outside the gene matches: 13. Here the CDR3 reads CAIGGPGQGARGYTF. CDR3 bases: TGTGCCATCGGGGGGCCCGGACAGGGGGCCCGGGGCTACACCTTC.

The rearrangement links TRBV7-6 to TRBJ1-6; D ambiguous. V lost 2 bases to trimming and J lost 5 bases, with 10 bases between them. Germline V gene lookup returns CDR1 SGHVS and CDR2 FNYEAQ. This CDR3 is 15 amino acids long. The CDR3 is CASSLRTGDNSPLHF. CDR3 coding DNA: TGTGCCAGCAGCTTACGGACTGGAGATAATTCACCCCTCCACTTT.

The chain is built from TRBV28 and TRBJ2-1, with 7 bases lining up with TRBD1. The V gene end was trimmed by 6 bases and the J gene end by 7 bases; junction bases not matched to a gene: 3. The germline CDR1 and CDR2 sequences are MDHEN and SYDVKM. The CDR3 extends over 12 amino acids. The CDR3 coding sequence is TGTGCCAGCAGGACAGGGAAAAATGAGCAGTTCTTC. Its protein is CASRTGKNEQFF.

Only a few counts were recorded for this clone. The chain links TRBV18 to TRBJ2-7; D perhaps matches TRBD1 (6 bases). Germline-derived CDR1 and CDR2 are KGHSH and LQKENI. V lost 6 bases and J 4 bases, leaving 13 bases between the germline ends. The CDR3 contains 13 residues. CDR3 DNA: TGTGCCAGCTCTCGACAGGACACGTACGAGCAGTACTTC. Amino acids: CASSRQDTYEQYF.